This TCR beta chain derives from a study of T-cell memory formation after mild COVID-19. TCRdb fed the 5' RACE reads into MiXCR, producing one record per CDR3 protein. The table records around 49,000 distinct CDR3 sequences, around 25% of them present only once. The germline gives CDR1 LNHNV, CDR2 YYDKDF (reference sequence). Trimming pared 5 bases from V and 6 bases from J, leaving 10 bases between. The CDR3 sequence is 12 residues long. The V and J genes are TRBV15 and TRBJ2-5; perhaps TRBD2 as D (5 bases). The sequence derives from a man aged 18-30 years who had mild COVID-19 (a few samples of this study predate the infection). Cell type and time point are not known. The sequenced sample consisted of PBMCs or a T cell subset sorted from them (not recorded which). CDR3 sequence (DNA): TGTGCCACCAGCCCCACGGGGAAGACCCAGTACTTC. It specifies CATSPTGKTQYF.